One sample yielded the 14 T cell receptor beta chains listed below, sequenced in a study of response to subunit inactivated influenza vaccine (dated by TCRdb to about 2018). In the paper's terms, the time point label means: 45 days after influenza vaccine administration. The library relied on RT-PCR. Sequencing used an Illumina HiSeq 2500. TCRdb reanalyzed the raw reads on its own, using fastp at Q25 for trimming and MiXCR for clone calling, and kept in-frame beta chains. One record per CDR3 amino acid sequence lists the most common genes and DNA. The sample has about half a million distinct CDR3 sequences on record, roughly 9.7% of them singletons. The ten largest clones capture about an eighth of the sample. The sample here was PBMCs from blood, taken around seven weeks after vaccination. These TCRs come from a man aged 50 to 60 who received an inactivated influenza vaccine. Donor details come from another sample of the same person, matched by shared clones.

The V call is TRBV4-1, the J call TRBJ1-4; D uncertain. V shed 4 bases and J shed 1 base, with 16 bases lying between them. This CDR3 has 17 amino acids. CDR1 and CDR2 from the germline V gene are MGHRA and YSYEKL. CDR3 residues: CASSPQALRVTNEKLFF. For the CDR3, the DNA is TGCGCCAGCAGCCCACAAGCTCTAAGGGTAACTAATGAAAAACTGTTTTTT.

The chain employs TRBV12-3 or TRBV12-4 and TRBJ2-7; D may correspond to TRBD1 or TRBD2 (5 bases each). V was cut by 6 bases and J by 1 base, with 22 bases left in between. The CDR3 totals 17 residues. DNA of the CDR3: TGTGCCAGCAGCCCCTGGGGGAGAGGTGAAGCTTCCTACGAGCAGTACTTC. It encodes CASSPWGRGEASYEQYF.

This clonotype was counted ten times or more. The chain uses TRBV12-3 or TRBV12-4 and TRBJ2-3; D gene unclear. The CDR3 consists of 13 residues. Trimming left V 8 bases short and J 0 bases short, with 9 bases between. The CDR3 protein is CASHRSSTDTQYF. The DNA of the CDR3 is TGTGCCAGCCACCGAAGTAGCACAGATACGCAGTATTTT.

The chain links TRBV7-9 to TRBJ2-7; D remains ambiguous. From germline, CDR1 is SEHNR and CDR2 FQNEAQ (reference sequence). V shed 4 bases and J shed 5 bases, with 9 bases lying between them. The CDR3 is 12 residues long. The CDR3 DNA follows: TGTGCCAGCAGCTCACTTCCCGACGAGCAGTACTTC. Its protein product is CASSSLPDEQYF.

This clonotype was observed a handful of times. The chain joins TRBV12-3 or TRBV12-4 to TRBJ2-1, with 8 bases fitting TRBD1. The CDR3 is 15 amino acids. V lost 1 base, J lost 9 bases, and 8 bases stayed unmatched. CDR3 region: CASSLDAGRGLEQFF. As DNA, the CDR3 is TGTGCCAGCAGTTTAGATGCGGGCAGGGGGCTTGAGCAGTTCTTC.

Here the CDR3 reads CASSLVVGGNEQFF. The CDR3 DNA reads as TGTGCCAGCAGCTTAGTTGTCGGGGGGAATGAGCAGTTCTTC. The rearrangement joins TRBV7-2 to TRBJ2-1; 7 nucleotides align to TRBD2. V shed 1 base and J 7 bases; nucleotides not matched to a gene: 4. CDR3 length: 14 amino acids. Germline CDR1 reads SGHTA; CDR2 reads FQGNSA.

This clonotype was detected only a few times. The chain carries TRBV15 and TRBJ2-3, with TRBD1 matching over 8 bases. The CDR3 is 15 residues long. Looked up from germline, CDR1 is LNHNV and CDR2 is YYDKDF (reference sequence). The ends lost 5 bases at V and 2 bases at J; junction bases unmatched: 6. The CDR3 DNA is TGTGCCACCAGCGTGGACAGGGTTTCCACAGATACGCAGTATTTT. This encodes CATSVDRVSTDTQYF.

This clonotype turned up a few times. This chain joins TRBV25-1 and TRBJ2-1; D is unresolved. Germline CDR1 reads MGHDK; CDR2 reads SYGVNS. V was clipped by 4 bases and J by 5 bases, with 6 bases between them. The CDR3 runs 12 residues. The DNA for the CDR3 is TGTGCCAGCAGTGTCGGAGACAATGAGCAGTTCTTC. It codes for CASSVGDNEQFF.

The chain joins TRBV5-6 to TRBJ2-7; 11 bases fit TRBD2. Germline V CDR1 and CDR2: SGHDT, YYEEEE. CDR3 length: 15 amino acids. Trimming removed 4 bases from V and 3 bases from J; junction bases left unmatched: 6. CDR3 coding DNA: TGTGCCAGCAGCATTGGACTAGCGGGCTACTACGAGCAGTACTTC. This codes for CASSIGLAGYYEQYF.

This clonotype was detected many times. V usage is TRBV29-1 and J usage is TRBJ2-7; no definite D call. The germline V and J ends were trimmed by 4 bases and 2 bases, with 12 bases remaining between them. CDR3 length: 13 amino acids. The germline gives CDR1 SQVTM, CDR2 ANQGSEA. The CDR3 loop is CSVAGTATYEQYF. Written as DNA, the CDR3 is TGCAGCGTTGCTGGAACAGCGACCTACGAGCAGTACTTC.

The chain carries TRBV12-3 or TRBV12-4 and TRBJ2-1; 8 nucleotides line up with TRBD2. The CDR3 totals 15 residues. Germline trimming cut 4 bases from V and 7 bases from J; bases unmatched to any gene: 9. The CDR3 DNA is TGTGCCAGCAGTTCCCCGGGGGGGTTGGGTAATGAGCAGTTCTTC. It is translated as CASSSPGGLGNEQFF.

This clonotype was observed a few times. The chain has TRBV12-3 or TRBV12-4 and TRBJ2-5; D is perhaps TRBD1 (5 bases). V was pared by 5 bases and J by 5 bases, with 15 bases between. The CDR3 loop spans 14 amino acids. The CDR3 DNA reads TGTGCCAGCAGTCCTACAGGACCAGGGGAGACCCAGTACTTC. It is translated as CASSPTGPGETQYF.

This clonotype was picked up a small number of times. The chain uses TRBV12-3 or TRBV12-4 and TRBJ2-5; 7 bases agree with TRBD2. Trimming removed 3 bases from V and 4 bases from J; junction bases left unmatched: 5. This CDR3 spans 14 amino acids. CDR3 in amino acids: CASSFGGSRETQYF. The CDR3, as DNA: TGTGCCAGCAGTTTCGGCGGGAGTAGAGAGACCCAGTACTTC.

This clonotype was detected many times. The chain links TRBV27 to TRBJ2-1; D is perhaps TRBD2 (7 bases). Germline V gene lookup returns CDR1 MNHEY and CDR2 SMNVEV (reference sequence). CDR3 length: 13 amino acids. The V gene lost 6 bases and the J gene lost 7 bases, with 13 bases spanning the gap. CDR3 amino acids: CASSFRGGNEQFF. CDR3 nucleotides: TGTGCCAGCAGCTTCAGGGGAGGGAATGAGCAGTTCTTC.